Shown below are 8 T cell receptor beta chains from a single sample sequenced in a study of T cell changes during pregnancy in multiple sclerosis. Method: immunoSEQ multiplex PCR; TCRdb's copy keeps in-frame clones and lacks some. The data hold about 58,000 clones, with roughly 93% observed a single time. Source: CD8+ T cells from peripheral blood mononuclear cells, taken in the second trimester of pregnancy. The receptors derive from a female donor with multiple sclerosis, enrolled in a pregnancy study.

The chain combines TRBV4-1 with TRBJ2-7; tentative D call: TRBD1 (7 bases). This CDR3 spans 16 amino acids. Germline V gene data show CDR1 as MGHRA and CDR2 as YSYEKL. V lost 0 bases and J lost 2, with 14 bases in between. The CDR3 region has the DNA TGCGCCAGCAGCCAAGATCGGCAGGGGGGAGCCTACGAGCAGTACTTC. This codes for CASSQDRQGGAYEQYF.

The gene calls are TRBV15 and TRBJ1-4; 7 bases agree with TRBD1. Germline CDR1 reads LNHNV; CDR2 reads YYDKDF (reference sequence). This CDR3 region has 14 residues. After removal of 0 bases from V and 8 bases from J, the junction contained 3 bases not matched to a gene. The chain's CDR3 is CATSREQGWEKLFF. CDR3 bases: TGTGCCACCAGCAGAGAACAGGGGTGGGAAAAACTGTTTTTT.

This clone came up a few times. The J gene is TRBJ2-1, the V gene TRBV4-2, with 10 nucleotides matching TRBD2. The J segment lost 4 bases and the V segment lost 6 bases, leaving 6 bases of the junction unmatched. Germline CDR1 LGHNA, CDR2 YNFKEQ. This CDR3 spans 15 amino acids. The CDR3 here is CASSTLAGGYNEQFF. CDR3 sequence (DNA): TGTGCCAGCAGTACATTAGCGGGGGGATACAATGAGCAGTTCTTC.

In its sample, this clone was seen once. The gene calls are TRBV5-5 and TRBJ1-3, with D tentatively TRBD1 (5 bases). The CDR3 runs 12 residues. Trimming removed 4 bases at V and 5 bases at J, with 7 bases between. Looked up from germline, CDR1 is SGHKS and CDR2 is YYEKEE (reference sequence). The chain's CDR3 is CASSQGRNTIYF. The CDR3 coding sequence is TGTGCCAGCAGCCAGGGCAGAAACACCATATATTTT. Looking up the rest from reference TRBV5-5 and TRBJ1-3 gives the full variable domain: DAGVTQSPTHLIKTRGQQVTLRCSPISGHKSVSWYQQVLGQGPQFIFQYYEKEERGRGNFPDRFSARQFPNYSSELNVNALLLGDSALYLCASSQGRNTIYFGEGSWLTVV.

The chain has TRBV29-1 and TRBJ2-7, with TRBD1 matching over 7 bases. V dropped 7 bases and J dropped 4; count of bases not matched to a gene: 10. The CDR3 has 13 amino acids. Germline V gene data show CDR1 as SQVTM and CDR2 as ANQGSEA. CDR3 sequence reads: CSAQGSGAYEQYF. The CDR3 coding sequence is TGCAGCGCACAGGGGTCTGGGGCGTACGAGCAGTACTTC.

The chain carries TRBV7-2 and TRBJ1-4; tentative D call: TRBD1 (5 bases). The V end was cut by 4 bases, the J end by 1 base, with 7 bases between. The CDR3 extends over 14 amino acids. Germline assignment: CDR1 SGHTA and CDR2 FQGNSA. The CDR3 region is CASSSRVTNEKLFF. The CDR3 DNA reads TGTGCCAGCAGCTCCAGGGTAACTAATGAAAAACTGTTTTTT.

This clone was counted once. The chain has TRBV19 and TRBJ1-5; TRBD1 agrees at 7 bases. From germline, CDR1 is LNHDA and CDR2 SQIVND (reference sequence). The junction had 8 bases not matched to a gene; V was cut back by 6 bases and J by 0 bases. The CDR3 totals 16 residues. The CDR3 is CASSTDRVGSNQPQHF. DNA of the CDR3: TGTGCCAGTAGCACCGACAGGGTGGGTAGCAATCAGCCCCAGCATTTT. Combining the CDR3 with reference TRBV19 and TRBJ1-5 gives the whole variable domain DGGITQSPKYLFRKEGQNVTLSCEQNLNHDAMYWYRQDPGQGLRLIYYSQIVNDFQKGDIAEGYSVSREKKESFPLTVTSAQKNPTAFYLCASSTDRVGSNQPQHFGDGTRLSIL.

The chain couples TRBV7-3 to TRBJ2-5; TRBD2 might be the D (5 bases). This CDR3 has 16 residues. V was trimmed by 5 bases and J by 1 base, leaving 17 bases between them. The germline gives CDR1 SGHTA, CDR2 FQGTGA. The CDR3 DNA reads as TGTGCCAGCAGCCCGAGCACTGGAGCGGCCCAAGAGACCCAGTACTTC. Translation gives CASSPSTGAAQETQYF. The variable domain in full, with the rest retrieved from reference TRBV7-3 and TRBJ2-5, is GAGVSQTPSNKVTEKGKYVELRCDPISGHTALYWYRQSLGQGPEFLIYFQGTGAADDSGLPNDRFFAVRPEGSVSTLKIQRTERGDSAVYLCASSPSTGAAQETQYFGPGTRLLVL.